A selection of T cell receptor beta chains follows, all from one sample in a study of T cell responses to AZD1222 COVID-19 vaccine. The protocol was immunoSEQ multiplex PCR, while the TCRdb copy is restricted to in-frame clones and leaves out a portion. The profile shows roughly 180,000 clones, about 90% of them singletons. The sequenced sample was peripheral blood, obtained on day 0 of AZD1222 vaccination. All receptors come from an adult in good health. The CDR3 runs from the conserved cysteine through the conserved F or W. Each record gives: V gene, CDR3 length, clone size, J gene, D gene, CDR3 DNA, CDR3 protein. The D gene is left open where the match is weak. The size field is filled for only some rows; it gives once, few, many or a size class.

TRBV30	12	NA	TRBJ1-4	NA	TGTGCCTGGACCCTTGAGGCCGAAAAACTGTTTTTT	CAWTLEAEKLFF
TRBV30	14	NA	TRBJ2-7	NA	TGTGCCTGGAGCGAGGGTGCGGTCGCTTACGAGCAGTACTTC	CAWSEGAVAYEQYF
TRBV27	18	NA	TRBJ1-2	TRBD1	TGTGCCAGCAGTCGCCTTAGGACAGGGGGCTCCTTTAACTATGGCTACACCTTC	CASSRLRTGGSFNYGYTF
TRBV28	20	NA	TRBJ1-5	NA	TGTGCCAGCAGTTTATTGATGGGTCGGGCGAGGGCAATTGGCAATCAGCCCCAGCATTTT	CASSLLMGRARAIGNQPQHF
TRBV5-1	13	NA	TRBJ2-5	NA	TGCGCCAGCAGCTCCCAGGGAGAAGAGACCCAGTACTTC	CASSSQGEETQYF
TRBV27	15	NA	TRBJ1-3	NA	TGTGCCAGCAGTGCGAGCAGGACAACTGGAAACACCATATATTTT	CASSASRTTGNTIYF
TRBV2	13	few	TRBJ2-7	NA	TGTGCCAGCAGTGGACAGATCTCCTACGAGCAGTACTTC	CASSGQISYEQYF
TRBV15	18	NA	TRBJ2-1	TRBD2	TGTGCCACCAGCCTGCGGGGGTTCTCTAGCGGGAGGGAGTTCGAGCAGTTCTTC	CATSLRGFSSGREFEQFF
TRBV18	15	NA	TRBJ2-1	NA	TGTGCCAGCTCACCACGGGGTAGCGGAGACAATGAGCAGTTCTTC	CASSPRGSGDNEQFF
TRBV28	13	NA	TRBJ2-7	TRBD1	TGTGCCAGCAGGGGACAGGTACCCTACGAGCAGTACTTC	CASRGQVPYEQYF
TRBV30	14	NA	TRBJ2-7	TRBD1	TGTGCCTGGAGTCAACAGGGGGCTAGCTACGAGCAGTACTTC	CAWSQQGASYEQYF
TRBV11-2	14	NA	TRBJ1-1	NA	TGTGCCAGCAGCTTAGTAGGGCAAAACACTGAAGCTTTCTTT	CASSLVGQNTEAFF
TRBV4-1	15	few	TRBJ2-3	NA	TGCGCCAGCAGCCCTTCAGGCGGGGCTGGGGATACGCAGTATTTT	CASSPSGGAGDTQYF
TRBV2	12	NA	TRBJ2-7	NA	TGTGCCAGCAGTGAACAGGCCTACGAGCAGTACTTC	CASSEQAYEQYF